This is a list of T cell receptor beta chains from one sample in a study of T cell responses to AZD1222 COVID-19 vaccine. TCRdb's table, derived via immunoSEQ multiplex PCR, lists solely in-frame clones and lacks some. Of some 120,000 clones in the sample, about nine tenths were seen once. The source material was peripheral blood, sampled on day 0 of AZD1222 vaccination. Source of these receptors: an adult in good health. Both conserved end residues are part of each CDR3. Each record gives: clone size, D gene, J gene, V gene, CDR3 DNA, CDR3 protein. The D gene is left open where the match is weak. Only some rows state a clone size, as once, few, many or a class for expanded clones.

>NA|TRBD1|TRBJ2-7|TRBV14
TGTGCCAGCAGCCAAGTGGGGGGGACAGGGGGCTCCCAGGACTTC
CASSQVGGTGGSQDF
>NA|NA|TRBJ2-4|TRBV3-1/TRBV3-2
TGTGCCAGCAGCCACAGGGAGTTAGCCAAAAACATTCAGTACTTC
CASSHRELAKNIQYF
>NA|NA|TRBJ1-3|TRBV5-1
TGCGCCAGCAGCTTGGAGGCGGGCTCTGGAAACACCATATATTTT
CASSLEAGSGNTIYF
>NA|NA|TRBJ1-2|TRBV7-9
TGTGCCAGCAACAAAGGGTCCTATGGCTACACCTTC
CASNKGSYGYTF
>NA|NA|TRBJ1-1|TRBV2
TGTGCCAGCCCCGGCAAGGGGAACACTGAAGCTTTCTTT
CASPGKGNTEAFF
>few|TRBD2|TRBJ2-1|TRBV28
TGTGCCAGCAGAATAGCGGGGGCGGCGGATGAGCAGTTCTTC
CASRIAGAADEQFF
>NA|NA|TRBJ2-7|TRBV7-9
TGTGCCAGCAGTTTAGCGCGTCAGTCCCCCTCCTACGAGCAGTACTTC
CASSLARQSPSYEQYF
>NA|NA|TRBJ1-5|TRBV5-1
TGCGCCAGCAGCTTGATACCCGGGAACGGCAATCAGCCCCAGCATTTT
CASSLIPGNGNQPQHF
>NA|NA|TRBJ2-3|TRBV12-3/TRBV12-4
TGTGCCAGCTGCCCACAGGTGGCAGATACGCAGTATTTT
CASCPQVADTQYF
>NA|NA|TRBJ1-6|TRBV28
TGTGCCAGCAGTTTAGGGGAGGGGCGTTTATCGAATTCACCCCTCCACTTT
CASSLGEGRLSNSPLHF
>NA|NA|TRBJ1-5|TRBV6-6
TGTGCCAGCAGCCGGGACGCGAGCAATCAGCCCCAGCATTTT
CASSRDASNQPQHF
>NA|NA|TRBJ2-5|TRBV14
TGTGCCAGCAGCCCCTTGAGGGGCGGACACCAAGAGACCCAGTACTTC
CASSPLRGGHQETQYF
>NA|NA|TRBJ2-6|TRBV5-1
TGCGCCAGCCTCCTGGCACCAGGAATCTCTGGGGCCAACGTCCTGACTTTC
CASLLAPGISGANVLTF
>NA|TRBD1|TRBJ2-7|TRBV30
TGTGCCTGGAGTGTACGTCTGCCGGGACAGGGGAGGTACGAGCAGTACTTC
CAWSVRLPGQGRYEQYF
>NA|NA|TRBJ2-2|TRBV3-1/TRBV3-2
TGTGCCAGCAGCCAACTTGGGGGGCTTGCCGGGGAGCTGTTTTTT
CASSQLGGLAGELFF
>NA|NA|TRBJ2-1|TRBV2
TGTGCCAGCCTTCGCCGGGGGTCAAGCTCCTACAATGAGCAGTTCTTC
CASLRRGSSSYNEQFF
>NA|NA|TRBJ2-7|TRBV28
TGTGCCAGCAGTTCCCCGCACTTGCGGGAGCAGTACTTC
CASSSPHLREQYF